This record covers a single T cell receptor (beta chain). What this receptor recognizes is not known. Base-call qualities are not available, and no considerably larger clone is one nucleotide away. TCRbeta CDR3 regions were amplified from genomic DNA using the immunoSEQ Assay, a bias-controlled multiplex PCR. Concerning the study's data processing: The number of nucleated cells in each sample was estimated by amplification of reference gene primers within the assay. To quantify the absolute abundance of each unique TCRbeta CDR3 rearrangement, sequence reads were collapsed and filtered. For each sample, productive Simpson clonality was calculated as the square root of Simpson's diversity index across productive rearrangements. This immuneACCESS table, as held by TCRdb, lists in-frame sequences with V and J called but not all clones. Of the missing ones, under half trace to an unresolved V gene in checked studies; the others have no known cause. V and J calls and clone size are as listed in that table; D and trimming were resolved from the DNA. This sample has 25,000 to 35,000 clones in its table, and more than 75% of those were observed once. Roughly 12% of the sample rests with the top ten.

Inclusive of the bounding cysteine and phenylalanine, the CDR3 is 14 residues long. CDR3 DNA only is kept here, 42 bases in frame from base 1. CDR1 is given as SGHNT and CDR2 as YYREEE, both from the germline V gene (reference sequence). Unmatched junction bases come to 6, with V trimmed by 4 bases and J by 4 bases. The data stem from a study of blood T cell repertoires in COVID-19 (dated by TCRdb to the early 2020s). In the study overall: Collaborator samples came from the United States, Italy and Spain and covered acute and convalescent phases of COVID-19. Nearly every sample came with metadata listing a de-identified subject ID, COVID-19 status, age in years and sex. HLA class I and class II types, where available, came from metadata supplied by the sample provider rather than from assay-based typing. The material from the prospective study consisted of cDNA or gDNA derived from T cells, B-cell-depleted T cells, or PBMCs. The dataset comprised deeply sampled blood TCRbeta repertoires from subjects exposed to, actively infected with, or recovered from COVID-19. The samples were drawn from two sources: the first 160 participants of the ongoing ImmuneRACE study, and 1,000 to 1,500 subjects contributed by 6 global collaborators. The repertoires were released in a freely available public database meant as a resource for research on the immune response to SARS-CoV-2. Overall study results and their limits: The amount of clinical and demographic metadata varied by source and participant and was provided uncurated.

Whole blood was collected in K2EDTA tubes by collaborating institutions according to the institutions' own protocols. For TCRbeta analysis, collaborator samples were shipped as frozen whole blood, as isolated PBMCs, or as DNA extracted from either sample type. This TCR was recovered from a human donor in a cohort sampled during active COVID-19. The donor label of this sample is uncertain. Sequenced: peripheral blood. The sequence links TRBV5-4 to TRBJ2-7, and 9 bases in between align with TRBD1. Here is the DNA: TGTGCCAGCAGCCCCTCACAGGGGGCTTACGAGCAGTACTTC. Translation gives CASSPSQGAYEQYF.